These 30 T cell receptor beta chains originate from one sample sequenced in a study of graft-versus-host responses after intestinal transplantation. Antigen specificity for these receptors is unknown. Here immunoSEQ multiplex PCR was the method, and the copy in TCRdb shows in-frame clones only, minus some. The data hold over 70,000 clones, with 75% to 90% observed a single time. This material consisted of unstimulated CD8+ T cells sorted from spleen or lymph node cells, taken before intestinal transplant. The source of these receptors is a human donor who received an intestinal transplant.

The genes are TRBV27 and TRBJ1-2; 8 nucleotides line up with TRBD1. This CDR3 has 16 amino acids. Germline assignment: CDR1 MNHEY and CDR2 SMNVEV (reference sequence). The V and J ends lost 0 bases and 4 bases, in that order; junction bases with no gene match: 7. The CDR3 DNA sequence: TGTGCCAGCAGTTTATCCTCCGGGACAGGTATCTATGGCTACACCTTC. It yields the protein CASSLSSGTGIYGYTF.

Here the CDR3 reads CASALGDHTDTQYF. In DNA form, the CDR3 reads TGTGCCAGTGCGTTAGGAGATCACACAGATACGCAGTATTTT. The chain combines TRBV6-8 with TRBJ2-3, with D hard to call. Germline CDR1 MNHGY, CDR2 SAAAGT. Between the trimmed V and J ends, which lost 9 bases and 2 bases, there was a span of 15 bases. The CDR3 extends over 14 amino acids.

This clone occurred once. The chain carries TRBV30 and TRBJ2-1, with TRBD2 as a possible D gene (5 bases). The CDR3 length is 12 residues. Per germline, CDR1 GTSNPN and CDR2 SVGIG (reference sequence). Trimming took off 1 base at V and 6 bases at J, with 7 bases between the two ends. The CDR3 DNA sequence: TGTGCCTGGAGTGCCACTAGCAATGAGCAGTTCTTC. Translation: CAWSATSNEQFF.

This clone appeared a few times. The rearrangement uses TRBV6-1 and TRBJ2-7, with D possibly matching TRBD2 (6 bases). Deletions cut 8 bases from V and 5 bases from J, with 10 bases between. The CDR3 covers 11 residues. Germline assignment: CDR1 MNHNS and CDR2 SASEGT. CDR3 DNA: TGTGCCAGCTCGTGGGGGGACGAGCAGTACTTC. Its translation: CASSWGDEQYF.

This chain joins TRBV9 and TRBJ1-1; the D is unclear. The germline CDR1 and CDR2 sequences are SGDLS and YYNGEE. There are 14 residues in the CDR3. V was shortened by 0 bases and J by 1 base, with 7 bases between the two germline ends. CDR3 in DNA: TGTGCCAGCAGCGTAGAAGGCGGGAACACTGAAGCTTTCTTT. Encoded protein: CASSVEGGNTEAFF.

This clone turned up a few times. The rearrangement joins TRBV4-1 to TRBJ1-4; D call uncertain. Trimming took off 0 bases at V and 3 bases at J, with 11 bases between the two ends. The CDR3 has 16 amino acids. Germline V lookup: CDR1 MGHRA, CDR2 YSYEKL. The CDR3 loop is CASSQDPYSANEKLFF. The CDR3 bases are TGCGCCAGCAGCCAAGACCCCTACTCGGCTAATGAAAAACTGTTTTTT.

The genes are TRBV13 and TRBJ2-3, with D uncertain. V was shortened by 7 bases and J by 4 bases, with 18 bases between the two germline ends. The CDR3 spans 15 residues. Germline loops: CDR1 PRHDT, CDR2 FYEKMQ (reference sequence). CDR3 sequence (DNA): TGTGCCAGCACCCAATCTGCGACAAGGGCAGATACGCAGTATTTT. It encodes CASTQSATRADTQYF.

The chain uses TRBV7-4 and TRBJ2-6, with D hard to call. Trimming stripped 5 bases from V and 5 bases from J, with 7 bases between. CDR3 length equals 13 residues. From germline, CDR1 is SGHVT and CDR2 SQSDAQ. In nucleotides, the CDR3 is TGTGCCAGCAGCCCCGGAAGGGCCAACGTCCTGACTTTC. It translates to CASSPGRANVLTF.

The rearrangement uses TRBV4-1 and TRBJ2-1; TRBD2 matches at 7 bases. The CDR3 loop spans 16 amino acids. Germline trimming cut 0 bases from V and 2 bases from J; bases unmatched to any gene: 4. In germline, CDR1 is MGHRA, CDR2 YSYEKL. DNA for the CDR3: TGCGCCAGCAGCCAAGATTGGGCGGGGGCCTACAATGAGCAGTTCTTC. It yields the protein CASSQDWAGAYNEQFF.

The chain employs TRBV6-1 and TRBJ1-2; no clear D gene. This CDR3 region has 11 residues. Trimming pared 6 bases from V and 2 bases from J, leaving 4 bases between. Germline-derived CDR1 and CDR2 are MNHNS and SASEGT. This CDR3 is CASRGNYGYTF. The DNA for the CDR3 is TGTGCCAGCAGGGGAAACTATGGCTACACCTTC.

This clone has a single count. The V gene is TRBV2, the J gene TRBJ2-7, with 9 bases lining up with TRBD1. The CDR3 totals 15 residues. V dropped 4 bases and J dropped 7; count of bases not matched to a gene: 11. Germline V gene sequence: CDR1 SNHLY, CDR2 FYNNEI. CDR3 protein: CASSVPGQGVREQYF. The CDR3 DNA reads as TGTGCCAGCAGTGTACCGGGACAGGGCGTTAGAGAGCAGTACTTC.

V gene TRBV28 combines with J gene TRBJ2-5; the D call may be TRBD1 or TRBD2 (7 bases each). Germline CDR1 and CDR2: MDHEN and SYDVKM. CDR3 length: 19 residues. Trimming stripped 6 bases from V and 1 base from J, with 27 bases between. CDR3 region: CASRLVIQGGGQVQETQYF. CDR3 sequence (DNA): TGTGCCAGCAGGTTAGTGATCCAGGGGGGGGGCCAGGTCCAAGAGACCCAGTACTTC.

The chain is built from TRBV6-5 and TRBJ1-1, with TRBD1 matching over 8 bases. Germline CDR1 and CDR2: MNHEY and SVGAGI. This CDR3 is built from 13 residues. V shed 7 bases and J 4 bases; nucleotides not matched to a gene: 5. The CDR3 protein is CASIGQGGTEAFF. The CDR3 DNA reads as TGTGCCAGCATAGGACAGGGCGGCACTGAAGCTTTCTTT.

The chain uses TRBV4-1 and TRBJ1-3; 9 bases match TRBD1. Germline V gene data show CDR1 as MGHRA and CDR2 as YSYEKL. V shed 4 bases, J shed 3 bases, and the junction held 13 bases outside the gene matches. This CDR3 has 18 amino acids. CDR3 coding DNA: TGCGCCAGCAGCCCCCTCCTAATGGGACAGGGAGATGGAAACACCATATATTTT. Its protein is CASSPLLMGQGDGNTIYF.

This rearrangement joins TRBV6-6 to TRBJ1-5, with a weak D call TRBD1 (6 bases). The CDR3 contains 15 residues. Germline-derived CDR1 and CDR2 are MNHNY and SVGAGI (reference sequence). Trimming removed 10 bases from V and 0 bases from J, with 16 bases in between. CDR3: CATWGPWDSNQPQHF. Here the CDR3 DNA reads TGTGCCACCTGGGGGCCCTGGGATAGCAATCAGCCCCAGCATTTT.

For the CDR3, the DNA is TGTGCCAGCAGTAAGAGCTCCTATAATTCACCCCTCCACTTT. This codes for CASSKSSYNSPLHF. V usage is TRBV2 and J usage is TRBJ1-6; no reliable D call. V shed 5 bases and J shed 0 bases, with 5 bases lying between them. CDR3 length: 14 amino acids. CDR1 is SNHLY, CDR2 FYNNEI, per germline.

The chain links TRBV9 to TRBJ2-7; 8 bases are a match to TRBD2. This CDR3 is 16 amino acids long. Trimming removed 4 bases from V and 2 bases from J; junction bases left unmatched: 11. Germline V gene sequence: CDR1 SGDLS, CDR2 YYNGEE. Written as DNA, the CDR3 is TGTGCCAGCAGCCCGCCCGCGGGAGGCGCCACCTACGAGCAGTACTTC. Protein: CASSPPAGGATYEQYF.

CDR3 DNA: TGTGCCAGCAGCTCTACTAGCGGGGGGCATTACAATGAGCAGTTCTTC. Translated: CASSSTSGGHYNEQFF. The rearrangement links TRBV6-6 to TRBJ2-1; 12 bases are shared with TRBD2. Germline values: CDR1 MNHNY, CDR2 SVGAGI (reference sequence). The CDR3 spans 16 residues. V was clipped by 6 bases and J by 4 bases; unmatched bases: 7.

The chain is built from TRBV6-1 and TRBJ1-2; unclear D gene. There are 13 residues in the CDR3. Germline V gene sequence: CDR1 MNHNS, CDR2 SASEGT. V was trimmed by 5 bases and J by 2 bases, leaving 9 bases between them. The CDR3 DNA sequence: TGTGCCAGCAGTCCCCTAGTGAACTATGGCTACACCTTC. This gives the protein CASSPLVNYGYTF.

The chain has TRBV13 and TRBJ2-5; D unresolved. Trimming removed 1 base at V and 13 bases at J, with 10 bases between. There are 11 residues in the CDR3. Germline assignment: CDR1 PRHDT and CDR2 FYEKMQ (reference sequence). The CDR3 nucleotides read TGTGCCAGCAGCTTAGAGGGCGTTTCGTACTTC. Protein: CASSLEGVSYF.

V usage is TRBV6-1 and J usage is TRBJ2-7; D unresolved. The CDR3 consists of 14 residues. V was clipped by 2 bases and J by 3 bases, with 11 bases between them. The germline gives CDR1 MNHNS, CDR2 SASEGT. The CDR3 region has the DNA TGTGCCAGCAGTGAAATCTGGGTCCGCTACGAGCAGTACTTC. Amino acids: CASSEIWVRYEQYF.

The V gene is TRBV6-4, the J gene TRBJ1-2, with D possibly being TRBD1 (5 bases). Germline V gene data show CDR1 as MRHNA and CDR2 as SNTAGT. Trimming took 4 bases from V and 0 from J, leaving 24 bases between them. This CDR3 contains 19 residues. CDR3 DNA: TGTGCCAGCAGTGCGCCCGATACTCCGGGACCGCGAGCTAACTATGGCTACACCTTC. The encoded protein is CASSAPDTPGPRANYGYTF.

This clone was detected only a few times. The V gene is TRBV2, the J gene TRBJ1-3, with unresolved D. V lost 7 bases, J lost 0 bases, and 13 bases lay in between. This CDR3 spans 15 amino acids. CDR1 SNHLY and CDR2 FYNNEI come from the germline V gene. Here the CDR3 reads CASTVDGHSGNTIYF. The CDR3 DNA follows: TGTGCCAGCACCGTTGACGGGCACTCTGGAAACACCATATATTTT.

This chain links TRBV10-3 with TRBJ2-1; D uncertain. The CDR3 is made up of 17 amino acids. V lost 4 bases and J 6 bases, leaving 22 bases between the germline ends. CDR1 and CDR2 (germline): ENHRY, SYGVKD. The CDR3 nucleotides are TGTGCCATCAGTGTTTGGGTGGACCCCCAAGCGTCCAATGAGCAGTTCTTC. It codes for CAISVWVDPQASNEQFF.

V and J are TRBV7-9 and TRBJ2-7; 7 positions agree with TRBD1. With 3 bases clipped from V and 4 bases from J, the junction kept 6 bases outside the gene matches. CDR1 and CDR2 from the germline V gene are SEHNR and FQNEAQ (reference sequence). This CDR3 is 14 amino acids long. CDR3 loop: CASSFEGAPYEQYF. CDR3 in DNA: TGTGCCAGCAGCTTTGAGGGGGCCCCTTACGAGCAGTACTTC.

V and J are TRBV5-5 and TRBJ2-1; unclear D gene. Trimming took off 3 bases at V and 6 bases at J, with 10 bases between the two ends. CDR1 SGHKS and CDR2 YYEKEE come from the germline V gene (reference sequence). The CDR3 sequence is 13 residues long. The CDR3 region is CASSSTYLNEQFF. The CDR3 coding sequence is TGTGCCAGCAGCTCAACGTACCTCAATGAGCAGTTCTTC.

This chain joins TRBV5-7 and TRBJ2-6; D is possibly TRBD2 (5 bases). TRBV5-7 is assigned to the ORF class and has an uncertain function. The CDR3 runs to 15 residues. V lost 5 bases, J lost 2 bases, and 11 bases lay in between. The CDR3 DNA reads TGTGCCAGCAGACCGACGGAGGCTGGGGCCAACGTCCTGACTTTC. Translated: CASRPTEAGANVLTF.

This chain uses TRBV30 with TRBJ2-1, with 7 bases aligning to TRBD2. V gave up 0 bases and J gave up 7 bases; unmatched junction bases: 9. Germline CDR1 GTSNPN, CDR2 SVGIG (reference sequence). The CDR3 length is 15 residues. The CDR3 here is CAWSVLAGVGNEQFF. As DNA, the CDR3 is TGTGCCTGGAGTGTACTTGCGGGAGTAGGGAATGAGCAGTTCTTC.

This rearrangement joins TRBV10-2 to TRBJ1-6; no firm D call. Germline V gene lookup returns CDR1 WSHSY and CDR2 SAAADI. Trimming stripped 1 base from V and 4 bases from J, with 17 bases between. This CDR3 has 18 residues. CDR3 in DNA: TGCGCCAGCAGTGAGTTGGGAACCCGGGCACGTTATAATTCACCCCTCCACTTT. This codes for CASSELGTRARYNSPLHF.

This clone was picked up one time. The chain combines TRBV28 with TRBJ2-7, with D possibly matching TRBD1 (5 bases). The CDR3 totals 15 residues. V lost 2 bases to trimming and J lost 2 bases, with 13 bases between them. Germline V gene sequence: CDR1 MDHEN, CDR2 SYDVKM. The CDR3 sequence: CASSLLGQGPYEQYF. The DNA of the CDR3 is TGTGCCAGCAGTTTACTAGGGCAGGGCCCCTACGAGCAGTACTTC.